This T cell receptor beta chain stems from a study of tumor-infiltrating lymphocytes in primary liver carcinoma (dated 2017 in TCRdb). In the study overall: Hepatocellular carcinoma (four) or combined HCC and intrahepatic cholangiocarcinoma (one) was present in the five patients, who were three men and two women aged 30 to 69 years. The five patients had tumors of stage T1-T3 N0M0, with maximum diameters ranging from about 4 to 11 cm. Samples yielded roughly 3.65 to 7.5 million productive TCRbeta reads; read depth did not differ significantly between tissue types. The study combined TCRbeta repertoire sequencing, expression microarrays and whole-exome sequencing across five regions of each liver tumor, with adjacent normal tissue and blood. A total of about 35 specimens from 5 patients went through TCRbeta repertoire sequencing, namely 25 tumor regions, 5 adjacent noncancerous liver tissues and 5 peripheral blood samples. Agilent mRNA microarray profiling was performed on the 25 tumor region samples to relate TCRbeta repertoire diversity to the local molecular phenotype. Reproducibility between technical replicate repertoires was high, with correlation coefficients above 0.98 and mean shared-clone rates approximately 0.91.

CDR1 and CDR2 are read off the germline V gene as MNHEY and SVGAGI. Counted from cysteine to phenylalanine, this CDR3 has 18 amino acids. The sequence is cut down to CDR3 DNA, 54 bases in frame from base 1. Starting from 450 to 500 ng total RNA, TCRbeta-specific cDNA was produced by reverse transcription with a constant-region primer and ProtoScript II reverse transcriptase. TCRbeta libraries were built with three nested multiplex PCR rounds, a slightly modified ARM-PCR procedure. Multiplex TRBV1-TRBV30 forward primers and a Cbeta reverse primer were used in the first two PCR rounds, each of which was run for approximately 11 cycles. Sample barcodes and Illumina adapters were added in a final 25-cycle PCR with Deep VentR polymerase. Before sequencing, amplicons of 200-500 bp were purified from gel using a QIAquick gel extraction kit. TCRbeta amplicons were sequenced on an Illumina HiSeq 2500 with 250-bp paired-end reads. Regarding the original processing steps: Trimmomatic v0.33 was used to quality-trim the reads, and FLASH v1.2.11 was used to merge paired reads so that full CDR3 sequences could be recovered. V, D and J germline segments were assigned to the rearranged TCRbeta sequences by MiGEC v1.2.1b. Clonotype statistics and Shannon-Wiener diversity indices were calculated with VDJtools v1.0.0. To reduce sampling bias, subsequent analyses other than the diversity analysis used only the 250 most abundant clonotypes in each sample. The public reads were reanalyzed by TCRdb: fastp trimming at Q25, MiXCR alignment, in-frame beta chains only. Each record represents a unique CDR3 protein, reported with the most common genes and DNA among its rows. In this record, the V and J calls reflect TCRdb's handling and not the investigators' own analysis. The sample table shows fewer than 75,000 distinct CDR3 sequences, and about 71% are seen once. The biggest ten clones account for roughly 40% of the sample.

Total RNA and DNA were co-extracted without cell sorting from about 19-30 mg of bulk tissue using the AllPrep DNA/RNA mini kit. Roughly 5 patients with histopathologically diagnosed primary liver carcinoma underwent surgical resection in China between 2015 and 2016. Patients had chronic HBV infection and were treatment-naive at sampling. Five spatially separated regions were sampled per tumor: superior, inferior, left-lateral and right-lateral poles, plus the tumor centre. According to histology, viable tumor cells made up more than 90% of every tumor sample. Fresh tumor and adjacent tissue pieces were bisected; one half was stored in RNAlater at -80°C, the other sent for histology. Overall results and qualifications from the work: Because the samples were bulk and unsorted, CD4+ and CD8+ T cell repertoires could not be compared. With just a handful of patients in the study, the authors point out that the findings should be validated in a larger study. Only roughly 7.5-24% of top clones appeared in all five regions of a tumor, which suggests that tumor-infiltrating T cells are spatially heterogeneous. Because only the TCR beta chain was sequenced and unpaired alpha chains were not captured, true repertoire diversity is likely underestimated. A significantly larger repertoire fraction was made up by the top 250 clones in tumors than in blood (p = 0.039). Pairs of tumor regions showed greater repertoire overlap (mean around 35%) than tumor-adjacent pairs (approximately 17%) or tumor-blood pairs (roughly 14%), which is consistent with antigen-driven expansion.

Worth noting for this clonotype: Its antigen target is currently unknown. Mismatch with germline at one junction end may stem from a read error.

The sequence links TRBV6-5 to TRBJ2-2; 13 nucleotides in the junction match TRBD2. Input material: liver tumor tissue from sampling region 4. Reading the label with the study, this specimen's cell subset or site is: tumor region T4, right-lateral pole. This TCR was recovered from a middle-aged man with primary liver carcinoma and hepatitis B virus infection. The CDR3 amino acid sequence is: CVSRSILWTSGRGGELFF. In nucleotide form, the sequence is TGTGTCAGCAGATCGATCCTCTGGACTAGCGGGAGAGGTGGGGAGCTGTTTTTT.